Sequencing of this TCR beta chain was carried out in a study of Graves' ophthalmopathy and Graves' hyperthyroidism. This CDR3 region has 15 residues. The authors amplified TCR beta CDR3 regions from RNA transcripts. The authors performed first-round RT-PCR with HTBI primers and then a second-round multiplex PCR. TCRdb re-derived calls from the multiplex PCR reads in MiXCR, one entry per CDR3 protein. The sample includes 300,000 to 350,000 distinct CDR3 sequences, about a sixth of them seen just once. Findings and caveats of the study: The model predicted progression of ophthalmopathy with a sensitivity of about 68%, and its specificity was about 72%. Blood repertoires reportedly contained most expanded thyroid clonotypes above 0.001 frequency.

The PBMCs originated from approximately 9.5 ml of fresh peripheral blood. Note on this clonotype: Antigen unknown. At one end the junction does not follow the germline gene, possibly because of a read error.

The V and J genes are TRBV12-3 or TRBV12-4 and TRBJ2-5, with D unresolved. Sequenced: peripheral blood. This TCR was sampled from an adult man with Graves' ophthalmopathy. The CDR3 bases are TGTGCCAGCAGAAATAGAGGACGGGCACAAGAGACTCAGTACTTC. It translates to CASRNRGRAQETQYF.